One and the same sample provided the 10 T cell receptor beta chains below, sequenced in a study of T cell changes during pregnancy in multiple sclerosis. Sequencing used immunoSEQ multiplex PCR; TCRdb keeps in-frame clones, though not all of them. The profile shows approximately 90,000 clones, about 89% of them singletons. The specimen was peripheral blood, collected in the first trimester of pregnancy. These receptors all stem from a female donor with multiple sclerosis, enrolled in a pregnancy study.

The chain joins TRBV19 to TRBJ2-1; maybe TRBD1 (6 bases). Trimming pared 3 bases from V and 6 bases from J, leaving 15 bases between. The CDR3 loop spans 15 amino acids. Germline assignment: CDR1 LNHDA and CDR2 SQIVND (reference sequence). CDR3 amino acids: CASSIGDTLFNEQFF. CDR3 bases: TGTGCCAGTAGTATTGGGGACACATTATTCAATGAGCAGTTCTTC. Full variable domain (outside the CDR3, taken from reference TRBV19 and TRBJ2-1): DGGITQSPKYLFRKEGQNVTLSCEQNLNHDAMYWYRQDPGQGLRLIYYSQIVNDFQKGDIAEGYSVSREKKESFPLTVTSAQKNPTAFYLCASSIGDTLFNEQFFGPGTRLTVL.

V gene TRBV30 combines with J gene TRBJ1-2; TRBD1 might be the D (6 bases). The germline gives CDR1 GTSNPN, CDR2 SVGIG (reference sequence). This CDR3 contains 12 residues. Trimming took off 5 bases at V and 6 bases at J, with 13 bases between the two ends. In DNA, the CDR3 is TGTGCCTGGCGAGGGGGAAGCCATGGCTACACCTTC. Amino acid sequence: CAWRGGSHGYTF.

The CDR3 sequence: CASSLSHGNEQFF. In nucleotides, the CDR3 is TGTGCCAGCAGCTTAAGTCACGGGAATGAGCAGTTCTTC. The chain employs TRBV7-9 and TRBJ2-1, with D unresolved. This CDR3 has 13 amino acids. The germline gives CDR1 SEHNR, CDR2 FQNEAQ (reference sequence). V was clipped by 2 bases and J by 7 bases, with 9 bases between them. Full variable domain (remainder filled in from reference TRBV7-9 and TRBJ2-1): DTGVSQNPRHKITKRGQNVTFRCDPISEHNRLYWYRQTLGQGPEFLTYFQNEAQLEKSRLLSDRFSAERPKGSFSTLEIQRTEQGDSAMYLCASSLSHGNEQFFGPGTRLTVL.

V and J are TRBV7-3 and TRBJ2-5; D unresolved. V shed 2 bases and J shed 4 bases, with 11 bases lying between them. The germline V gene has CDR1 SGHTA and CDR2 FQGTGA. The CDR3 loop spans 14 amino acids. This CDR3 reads CASSLGSPGETQYF. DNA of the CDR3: TGTGCCAGCAGCTTAGGAAGTCCGGGAGAGACCCAGTACTTC.

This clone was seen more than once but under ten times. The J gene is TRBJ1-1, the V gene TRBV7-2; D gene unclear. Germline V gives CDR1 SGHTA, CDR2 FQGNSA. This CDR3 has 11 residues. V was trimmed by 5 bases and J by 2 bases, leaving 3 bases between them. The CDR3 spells CASSQNTEAFF. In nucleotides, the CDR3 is TGTGCCAGCAGCCAAAACACTGAAGCTTTCTTT. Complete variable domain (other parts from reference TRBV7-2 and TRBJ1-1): GAGVSQSPSNKVTEKGKDVELRCDPISGHTALYWYRQSLGQGLEFLIYFQGNSAPDKSGLPSDRFSAERTGGSVSTLTIQRTQQEDSAVYLCASSQNTEAFFGQGTRLTVV.

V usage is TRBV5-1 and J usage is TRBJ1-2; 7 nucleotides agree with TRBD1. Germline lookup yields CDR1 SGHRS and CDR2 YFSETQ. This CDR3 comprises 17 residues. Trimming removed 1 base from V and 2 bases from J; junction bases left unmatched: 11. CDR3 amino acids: CASSLRVRQGTNYGYTF. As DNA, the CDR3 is TGCGCCAGCAGCTTGAGGGTCCGACAGGGAACCAACTATGGCTACACCTTC. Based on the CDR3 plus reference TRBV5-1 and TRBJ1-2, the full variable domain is KAGVTQTPRYLIKTRGQQVTLSCSPISGHRSVSWYQQTPGQGLQFLFEYFSETQRNKGNFPGRFSGRQFSNSRSEMNVSTLELGDSALYLCASSLRVRQGTNYGYTFGSGTRLTVV.

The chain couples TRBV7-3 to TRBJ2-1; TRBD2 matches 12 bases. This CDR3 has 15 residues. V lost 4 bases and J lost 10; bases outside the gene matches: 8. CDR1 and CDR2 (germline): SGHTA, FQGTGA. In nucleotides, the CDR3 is TGTGCCAGCAGCTACCTAGCGGGAGGGCCCGGGGAGCAGTTCTTC. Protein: CASSYLAGGPGEQFF. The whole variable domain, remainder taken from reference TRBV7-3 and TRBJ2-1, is GAGVSQTPSNKVTEKGKYVELRCDPISGHTALYWYRQSLGQGPEFLIYFQGTGAADDSGLPNDRFFAVRPEGSVSTLKIQRTERGDSAVYLCASSYLAGGPGEQFFGPGTRLTVL.

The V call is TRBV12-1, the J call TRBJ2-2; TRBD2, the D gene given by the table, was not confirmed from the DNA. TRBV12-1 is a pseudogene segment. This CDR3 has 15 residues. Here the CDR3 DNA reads TGTGCCAGCAGCTTCGCCCTAGCGACCTCCCGCGGGCTGTTTTTT. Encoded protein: CASSFALATSRGLFF.

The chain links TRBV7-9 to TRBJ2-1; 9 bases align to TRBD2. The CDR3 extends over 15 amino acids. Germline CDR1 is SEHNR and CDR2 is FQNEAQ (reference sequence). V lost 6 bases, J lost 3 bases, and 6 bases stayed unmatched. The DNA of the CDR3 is TGTGCCAGCAGTTCTACTAGCGGGTACTACAATGAGCAGTTCTTC. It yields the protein CASSSTSGYYNEQFF. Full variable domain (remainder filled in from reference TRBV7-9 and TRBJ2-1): DTGVSQNPRHKITKRGQNVTFRCDPISEHNRLYWYRQTLGQGPEFLTYFQNEAQLEKSRLLSDRFSAERPKGSFSTLEIQRTEQGDSAMYLCASSSTSGYYNEQFFGPGTRLTVL.

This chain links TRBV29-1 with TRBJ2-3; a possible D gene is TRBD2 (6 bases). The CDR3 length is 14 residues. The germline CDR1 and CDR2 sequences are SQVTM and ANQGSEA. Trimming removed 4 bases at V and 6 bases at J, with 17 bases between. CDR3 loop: CSVAPSSVSDTQYF. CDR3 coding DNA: TGCAGCGTTGCTCCCTCTAGCGTCAGTGATACGCAGTATTTT.